The next 6 T cell receptor beta chains were all read from a single sample in a study of blood T cells in healthy people across ages. Then a second PCR, running about 6 to 11 cycles, was carried out with a sample-barcoded 5' primer and a J-beta primer mix. In TCRdb, the 5' RACE reads were re-called with MiXCR into one record per CDR3 protein. The sample yields fewer than 2 million distinct CDR3 sequences, around 40% seen once. Specimen: blood. These receptors all come from a human donor in good health.

This chain joins TRBV3-1 and TRBJ1-1, with TRBD1 identical over 8 bases. CDR1 is LGHDT, CDR2 YNNKEL, per germline (reference sequence). CDR3 length: 14 amino acids. V was pared by 2 bases and J by 6 bases, with 5 bases of the junction left unmatched. The CDR3 sequence: CASSQFYRGSEAFF. The CDR3 coding sequence is TGTGCCAGCAGCCAATTTTACAGGGGGTCTGAAGCTTTCTTT.

This chain links TRBV7-2 with TRBJ2-7, with D unclear. V lost 5 bases and J 0 bases, leaving 11 bases between the germline ends. This CDR3 contains 14 residues. Germline CDR1 and CDR2: SGHTA and FQGNSA. CDR3 in DNA: TGTGCCAGCAGCCAACAGCCAAGCTCCTACGAGCAGTACTTC. It encodes CASSQQPSSYEQYF. Using reference TRBV7-2 and TRBJ2-7 for the parts outside the CDR3, the full variable domain is GAGVSQSPSNKVTEKGKDVELRCDPISGHTALYWYRQSLGQGLEFLIYFQGNSAPDKSGLPSDRFSAERTGGSVSTLTIQRTQQEDSAVYLCASSQQPSSYEQYFGPGTRLTVT.

The chain carries TRBV28 and TRBJ2-1, with TRBD2 matching 9 bases. Germline V lookup: CDR1 MDHEN, CDR2 SYDVKM. V lost 3 bases and J lost 5; bases outside the gene matches: 14. The CDR3 runs to 18 residues. CDR3 sequence: CASSLSFGGGAKNNEQFF. The CDR3, as DNA: TGTGCCAGCAGTTTGTCCTTTGGCGGGGGGGCCAAAAACAATGAGCAGTTCTTC. The variable domain in full, with the rest retrieved from reference TRBV28 and TRBJ2-1, is DVKVTQSSRYLVKRTGEKVFLECVQDMDHENMFWYRQDPGLGLRLIYFSYDVKMKEKGDIPEGYSVSREKKERFSLILESASTNQTSMYLCASSLSFGGGAKNNEQFFGPGTRLTVL.

This chain uses TRBV20-1 with TRBJ1-2; TRBD1 aligns across 8 bases. Germline CDR1 DFQATT, CDR2 SNEGSKA (reference sequence). The CDR3 is made up of 12 amino acids. The V and J ends lost 6 bases and 8 bases, in that order; junction bases with no gene match: 8. CDR3 in amino acids: CSAPDRAFGYTF. Here the CDR3 DNA reads TGCAGTGCCCCGGACAGGGCGTTCGGCTACACCTTC.

The chain uses TRBV5-6 and TRBJ1-2; D unresolved. V dropped 3 bases and J dropped 5 bases, with 23 bases sitting between them. The CDR3 has 17 amino acids. Germline CDR1 and CDR2: SGHDT and YYEEEE. CDR3 in amino acids: CASSWSSTVLPTYGYTF. The CDR3 bases are TGTGCCAGCAGCTGGTCGTCTACGGTACTACCTACTTATGGCTACACCTTC.

Points on this clonotype: This sequence may be a read error, since a much larger clone differs from it by one base. V and J are TRBV20-1 and TRBJ2-1; a possible D gene is TRBD2 (5 bases). The tail of the sequence fits TRBJ2-7 better, so the J call may be wrong. Per germline, CDR1 DFQATT and CDR2 SNEGSKA (reference sequence). The length of the CDR3 is 11 residues. CDR3 nucleotide sequence: TGCAGTGCGGACTCCTACAATGAGCAGTACTTC. Amino acids: CSADSYNEQYF.